This TCR beta chain derives from a study of TIL therapy for anti-PD-1-resistant metastatic lung cancer. Study-wide background: Median tumor mutation burden was roughly 1.4 mutations per megabase.

The V end lost 3 bases, the J end lost 10 bases, and 12 bases lay between the germline ends. The CDR3 contains 12 residues. Germline CDR1 reads SGHTA; CDR2 reads FQGNSA. This was the immunoSEQ v3 assay. Libraries were sequenced to about 2 million read pairs (survey) or 5-6 million (deep). Sequenced by immunoSEQ multiplex PCR; TCRdb stores in-frame clones only, minus some. The data show approximately 50,000 clones, with approximately 79% seen just once and about 15% held by the top ten. The sample's time point: pre-treatment sample, taken before nivolumab and TIL therapy. Patients were adults with stage 4 NSCLC.

The chain joins TRBV7-2 to TRBJ1-1, with a tentative D call TRBD1 (5 bases). The sequence came from a man between 65 and 80 years old with non-small cell lung cancer. Source: blood, taken at baseline. CDR3 nucleotides: TGTGCCAGCAGCTTGCGGGGGGGGTTAGCTTTCTTT. This gives the protein CASSLRGGLAFF.